This T cell receptor (beta chain) was sequenced for a study of T cells after yellow fever vaccination (dated by TCRdb to between 2018 and 2020). Background for the entire study: Libraries from fractions with low cell numbers were prepared with the SMART-Seq v4 Ultra Low Input RNA kit. Blood was collected at multiple timepoints before and after primary and secondary immunization, and bulk PBMC replicates and cell subsets were isolated. Bulk TCR alpha and beta repertoires were sequenced longitudinally to track T-cell clones before and after primary and booster YFV17D yellow fever vaccination. Two healthy male donors made up the cohort, one aged 18 to 30 years and the other aged 30 to 39 years. The study at large found these results: Because only a couple of donors were included in the study, the extent to which the findings can be generalized is limited. The secondary T-cell response was found to be weaker but faster than the primary response, with a peak reached on day 5 rather than on day 15. After the booster, most of the clones that had expanded following primary vaccination were detected again (around 97% of CD4 and 88% of CD8), which suggests that memory was broadly maintained. Because abundant contaminating clonotypes from the bulk population could be contained in FACS-sorted repertoires, computational filtering was required. A small fraction of clonotypes appeared in both the CD4 and CD8 compartments, likely as a result of convergent recombination.

This clonotype was seen only a few times. The antigen it binds to is not known. Base qualities are not provided; no much larger clone lies one nucleotide away. The sequencer was an Illumina NovaSeq 6000. TCR cDNA was synthesized by 5'RACE template switching, which introduced a universal primer site and unique molecular identifiers. Priming of cDNA synthesis was performed from both the TCR alpha and TCR beta constant segments. Libraries were amplified in two PCR steps, with sample barcodes and sequencing adapters added in the second step. Sequencing of libraries was performed on Illumina HiSeq 2500 (2x100 bp) or NovaSeq (2x150 bp). Regarding the original processing steps: MIGEC was used to demultiplex reads and collapse the reads into UMI consensus sequences, and MiXCR was used for V(D)J alignment. Clonotypes responding to the vaccine were identified with edgeR on replicate PBMC samples, with the criteria of FDR below 0.01 and a log2 fold change above 5 up to day 15. Bulk clonotypes were assigned CD4 or CD8 identity according to which sequenced CD4 or CD8 repertoire held them at higher abundance. The public reads were run again by TCRdb, first through fastp at Q25 and then through MiXCR, and only productive beta chains were kept. Every distinct CDR3 protein forms one entry, paired with its most common genes and DNA. These V and J calls are TCRdb output, not the study's own analysis. The sample table lists more than 300,000 distinct CDR3 sequences, approximately 12% of them with a count of one. Around 3.2% of the sample goes to the ten largest clones.

This specimen's treatment or condition label, interpreted: live attenuated yellow fever vaccine strain. A standard Ficoll-Paque protocol was used to isolate PBMCs from peripheral blood. Dynabeads CD4 and CD8 positive selection kits were used to isolate CD4 and CD8 T-cell fractions. TriZol was used to extract RNA from bulk PBMCs, CD4 and CD8 fractions, and dextramer-positive and dextramer-negative fractions. The receptor was derived from a man aged 18 to 29 who received the YFV17D yellow fever vaccine. The sequenced sample was CD4+ T cells sorted from PBMCs, obtained 45 days after the yellow fever booster vaccination.

The DNA sequence is TGTGCCAGCAGCTTAGGATCAGGGCGGGAGCAGTTCTTC. This translates into CASSLGSGREQFF. The chain joins TRBV5-6 to TRBJ2-1; TRBD1 is perhaps the D gene, given 5 matching bases. The CDR3 contains 13 residues, cysteine and phenylalanine counted. The only DNA kept is the CDR3, 39 bases in frame from the first base. Cut back by 2 bases and 10 bases, the V and J ends lie 13 bases apart. The germline V gene gives CDR1 as SGHDT and CDR2 as YYEEEE.